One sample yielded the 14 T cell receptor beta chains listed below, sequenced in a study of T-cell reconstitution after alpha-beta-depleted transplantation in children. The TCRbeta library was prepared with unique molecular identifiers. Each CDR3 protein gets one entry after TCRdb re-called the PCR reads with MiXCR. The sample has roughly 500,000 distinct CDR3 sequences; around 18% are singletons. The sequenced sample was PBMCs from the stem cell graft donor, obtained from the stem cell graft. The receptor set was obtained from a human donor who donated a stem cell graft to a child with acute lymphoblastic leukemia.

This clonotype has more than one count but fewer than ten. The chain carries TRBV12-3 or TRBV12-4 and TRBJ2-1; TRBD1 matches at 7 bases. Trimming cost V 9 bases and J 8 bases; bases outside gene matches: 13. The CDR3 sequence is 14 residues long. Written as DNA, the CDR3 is TGTGCCAGTAAAGGGACAGTCCGGGTATATGAGCAGTTCTTC. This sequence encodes CASKGTVRVYEQFF.

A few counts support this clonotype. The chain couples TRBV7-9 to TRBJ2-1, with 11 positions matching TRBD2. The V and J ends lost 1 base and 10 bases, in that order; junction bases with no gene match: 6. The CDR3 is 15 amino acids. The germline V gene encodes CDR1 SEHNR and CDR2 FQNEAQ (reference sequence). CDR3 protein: CASSLDYSGRGEQFF. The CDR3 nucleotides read TGTGCCAGCAGCTTAGATTATAGCGGGAGGGGCGAGCAGTTCTTC.

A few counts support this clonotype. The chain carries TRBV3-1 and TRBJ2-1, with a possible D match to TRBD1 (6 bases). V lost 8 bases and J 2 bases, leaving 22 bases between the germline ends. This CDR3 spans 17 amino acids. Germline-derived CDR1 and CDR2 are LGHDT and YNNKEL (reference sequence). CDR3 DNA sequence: TGTGCCAGCTCCCAAGATTTGGTAGGGGGAGCCTACAATGAGCAGTTCTTC. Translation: CASSQDLVGGAYNEQFF.

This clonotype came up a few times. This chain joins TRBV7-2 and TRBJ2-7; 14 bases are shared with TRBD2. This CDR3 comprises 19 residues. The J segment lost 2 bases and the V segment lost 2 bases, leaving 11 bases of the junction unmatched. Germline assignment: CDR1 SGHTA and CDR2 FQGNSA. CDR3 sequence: CASSLRKLGLAGAAYEQYF. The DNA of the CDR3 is TGTGCCAGCAGCTTACGAAAGTTGGGACTAGCGGGAGCAGCCTACGAGCAGTACTTC.

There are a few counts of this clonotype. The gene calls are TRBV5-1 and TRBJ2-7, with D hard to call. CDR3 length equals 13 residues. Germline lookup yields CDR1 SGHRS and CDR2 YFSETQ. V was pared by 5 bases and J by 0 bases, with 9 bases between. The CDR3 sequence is CASRLLASYEQYF. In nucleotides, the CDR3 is TGCGCCAGCAGGCTTCTGGCCTCCTACGAGCAGTACTTC.

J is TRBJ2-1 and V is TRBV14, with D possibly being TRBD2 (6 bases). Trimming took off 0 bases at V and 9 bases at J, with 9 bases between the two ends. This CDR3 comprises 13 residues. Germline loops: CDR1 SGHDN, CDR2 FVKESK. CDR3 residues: CASSQDRRAEQFF. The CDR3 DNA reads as TGTGCCAGCAGCCAAGATCGGAGGGCTGAGCAGTTCTTC. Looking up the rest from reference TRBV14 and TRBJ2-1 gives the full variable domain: EAGVTQFPSHSVIEKGQTVTLRCDPISGHDNLYWYRRVMGKEIKFLLHFVKESKQDESGMPNNRFLAERTGGTYSTLKVQPAELEDSGVYFCASSQDRRAEQFFGPGTRLTVL.

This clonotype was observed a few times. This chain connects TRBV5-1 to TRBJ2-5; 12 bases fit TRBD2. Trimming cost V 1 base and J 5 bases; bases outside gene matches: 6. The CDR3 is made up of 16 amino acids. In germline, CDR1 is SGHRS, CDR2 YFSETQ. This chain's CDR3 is CASSLPRLAGAETQYF. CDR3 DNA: TGCGCCAGCAGCTTGCCCCGACTAGCGGGAGCGGAGACCCAGTACTTC. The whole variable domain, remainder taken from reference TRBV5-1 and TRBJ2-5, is KAGVTQTPRYLIKTRGQQVTLSCSPISGHRSVSWYQQTPGQGLQFLFEYFSETQRNKGNFPGRFSGRQFSNSRSEMNVSTLELGDSALYLCASSLPRLAGAETQYFGPGTRLLVL.

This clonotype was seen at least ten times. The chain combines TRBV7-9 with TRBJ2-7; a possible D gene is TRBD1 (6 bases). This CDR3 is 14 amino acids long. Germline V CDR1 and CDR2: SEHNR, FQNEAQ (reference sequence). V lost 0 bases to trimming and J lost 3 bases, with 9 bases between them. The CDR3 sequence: CASSLAGQSYEQYF. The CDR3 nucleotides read TGTGCCAGCAGCTTAGCGGGACAAAGCTACGAGCAGTACTTC.

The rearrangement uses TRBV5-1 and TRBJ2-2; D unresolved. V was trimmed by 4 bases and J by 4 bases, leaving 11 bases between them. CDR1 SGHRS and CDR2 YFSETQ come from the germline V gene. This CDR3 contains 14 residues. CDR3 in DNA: TGCGCCAGCAGCCTGCTGACCATCACCGGGGAGCTGTTTTTT. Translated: CASSLLTITGELFF.

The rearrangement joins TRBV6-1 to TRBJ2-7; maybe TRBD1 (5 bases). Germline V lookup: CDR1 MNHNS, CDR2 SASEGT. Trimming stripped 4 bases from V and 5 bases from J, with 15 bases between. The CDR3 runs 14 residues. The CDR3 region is CASSAQGGANEQYF. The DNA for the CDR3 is TGTGCCAGCAGTGCGCAGGGTGGGGCCAACGAGCAGTACTTC.

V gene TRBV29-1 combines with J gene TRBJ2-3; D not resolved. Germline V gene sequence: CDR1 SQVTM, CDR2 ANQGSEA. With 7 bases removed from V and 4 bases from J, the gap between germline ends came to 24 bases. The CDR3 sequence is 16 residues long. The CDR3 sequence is CSAASSRVVLADTQYF. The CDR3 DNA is TGCAGCGCTGCGTCCTCAAGGGTAGTTCTTGCAGATACGCAGTATTTT.

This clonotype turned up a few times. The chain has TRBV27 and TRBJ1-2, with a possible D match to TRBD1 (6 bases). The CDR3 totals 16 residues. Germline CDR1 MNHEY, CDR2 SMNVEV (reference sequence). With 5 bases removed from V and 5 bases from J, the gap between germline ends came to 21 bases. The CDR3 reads CASSPLPGARGYGYTF. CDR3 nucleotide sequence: TGTGCCAGCAGTCCCTTGCCAGGGGCGAGGGGGTATGGCTACACCTTC.

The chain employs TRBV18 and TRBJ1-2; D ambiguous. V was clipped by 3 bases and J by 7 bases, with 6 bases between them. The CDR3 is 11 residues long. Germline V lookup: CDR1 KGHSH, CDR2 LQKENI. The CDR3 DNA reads TGTGCCAGCTCACCGTCCTTTGGCTACACCTTC. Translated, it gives CASSPSFGYTF.

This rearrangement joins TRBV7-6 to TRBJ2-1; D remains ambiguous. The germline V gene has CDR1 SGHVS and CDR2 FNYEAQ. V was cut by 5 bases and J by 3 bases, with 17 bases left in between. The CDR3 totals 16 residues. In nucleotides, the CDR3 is TGTGCCAGCAGCCTTAACCACCTGCGGAGCTACAATGAGCAGTTCTTC. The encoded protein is CASSLNHLRSYNEQFF.